This T cell receptor (beta chain) stems from a study of T cells after yellow fever vaccination. TCRdb reprocessed the 5' RACE reads via MiXCR and lists one record per CDR3 protein. The repertoire consists of roughly 100,000 distinct CDR3 sequences, with almost 9% occurring once and the leading ten covering 16%. V lost 0 bases and J 6 bases, leaving 14 bases between the germline ends. Germline assignment: CDR1 DFQATT and CDR2 SNEGSKA (reference sequence). This CDR3 has 15 amino acids. The material was CD8+ T cells not binding an NS4B(214-222) dextramer, sorted from PBMCs, obtained more than 14 days after the first yellow fever vaccination. The origin of this receptor is a man between 18 and 29 years old who received the YFV17D yellow fever vaccine. The chain uses TRBV20-1 and TRBJ2-2, with D perhaps TRBD1 (5 bases). The CDR3 DNA reads as TGCAGTGCTAGAGATCCCCTAAGGGGATCCGGGGAGCTGTTTTTT. Translating gives CSARDPLRGSGELFF.